The 18 T cell receptor beta chains below come from one sample, sequenced in a study of blood T cell repertoires in COVID-19. Some clones are missing from TCRdb's copy, which holds only in-frame ones; the method was immunoSEQ multiplex PCR. The sample holds approximately 10,000 clones, 75% to 90% seen once. The sequencing sample was made of peripheral blood. The receptors here all came from a human donor in a cohort sampled during active COVID-19.

The CDR3 nucleotides read TGTGCCAGCAGCCAAGATCAGGGTACCTACGAGCAGTACTTC. Protein sequence: CASSQDQGTYEQYF. V and J are TRBV3-1 (or the pseudogene TRBV3-2) and TRBJ2-7; D is possibly TRBD1 (5 bases). Germline loops: CDR1 LGHDT, CDR2 YNNKEL (reference sequence). This CDR3 spans 14 amino acids. Trimming removed 0 bases from V and 2 bases from J, with 8 bases in between.

The genes are TRBV2 and TRBJ1-2, with 8 bases matching TRBD1. This CDR3 contains 13 residues. With 4 bases clipped from V and 4 bases from J, the junction kept 2 bases outside the gene matches. CDR1 SNHLY and CDR2 FYNNEI come from the germline V gene. As DNA, the CDR3 is TGTGCCAGCAGTGCAGGGGGCAGCTATGGCTACACCTTC. Protein product: CASSAGGSYGYTF. Full variable domain (outside the CDR3, taken from reference TRBV2 and TRBJ1-2): EPEVTQTPSHQVTQMGQEVILRCVPISNHLYFYWYRQILGQKVEFLVSFYNNEISEKSEIFDDQFSVERPDGSNFTLKIRSTKLEDSAMYFCASSAGGSYGYTFGSGTRLTVV.

This sequence joins TRBV25-1 and TRBJ2-3; maybe TRBD2 (5 bases). Germline assignment: CDR1 MGHDK and CDR2 SYGVNS. V lost 2 bases and J 0 bases, leaving 9 bases between the germline ends. The CDR3 has 15 residues. The CDR3 sequence is CASSEAGRSTDTQYF. The CDR3 nucleotides are TGTGCCAGCAGTGAAGCGGGCCGCAGCACAGATACGCAGTATTTT.

The chain carries TRBV29-1 and TRBJ1-2; TRBD1 matches at 10 bases. V lost 3 bases, J lost 4 bases, and 8 bases stayed unmatched. Per germline, CDR1 SQVTM and CDR2 ANQGSEA. This CDR3 contains 15 residues. The chain's CDR3 is CSVDPDRGDGYGYTF. The CDR3 DNA is TGCAGCGTTGACCCGGACAGGGGGGACGGCTATGGCTACACCTTC.

This sequence joins TRBV6-6 and TRBJ2-5, with D possibly matching TRBD1 (6 bases). The V end lost 7 bases, the J end lost 3 bases, and 12 bases lay between the germline ends. Germline V gives CDR1 MNHNY, CDR2 SVGAGI (reference sequence). The CDR3 totals 13 residues. The CDR3 protein is CASKAGAKETQYF. CDR3 in DNA: TGTGCCAGCAAGGCAGGGGCGAAAGAGACCCAGTACTTC.

The V call is TRBV7-8, the J call TRBJ2-2, with 10 bases that match TRBD2. The V gene's germline CDR1 is SGHVS and CDR2 FQNEAQ. The CDR3 runs to 17 residues. V shed 4 bases and J 4 bases; nucleotides not matched to a gene: 9. CDR3: CASSWGLAIGGTGELFF. In DNA, the CDR3 is TGTGCCAGCAGCTGGGGACTAGCGATAGGGGGCACCGGGGAGCTGTTTTTT.

V gene TRBV25-1 combines with J gene TRBJ2-5, with a weak D call TRBD1 (6 bases). Germline V gene lookup returns CDR1 MGHDK and CDR2 SYGVNS. The germline V and J ends were trimmed by 7 bases and 5 bases, with 17 bases remaining between them. The CDR3 has 14 amino acids. CDR3: CASTRAGVGETQYF. The CDR3 DNA sequence: TGTGCCAGCACGAGGGCAGGGGTCGGGGAGACCCAGTACTTC.

The chain employs TRBV5-1 and TRBJ2-2; 8 bases match TRBD2. This CDR3 contains 17 residues. Per germline, CDR1 SGHRS and CDR2 YFSETQ. J lost 3 bases, V lost 1 base, and 8 bases had no gene match. CDR3: CASSLREGLLDTGELFF. The CDR3 DNA is TGCGCCAGCAGCTTGCGGGAGGGCCTTCTGGACACCGGGGAGCTGTTTTTT.

The chain has TRBV7-3 and TRBJ2-3; D is undetermined. This CDR3 comprises 15 residues. The V gene lost 2 bases and the J gene lost 0 bases, with 9 bases spanning the gap. Germline-derived CDR1 and CDR2 are SGHTA and FQGTGA. The CDR3 sequence: CASSLSAISTDTQYF. Here the CDR3 DNA reads TGTGCCAGCAGCTTATCAGCGATTAGCACAGATACGCAGTATTTT.

This chain joins TRBV2 and TRBJ2-1, with 9 bases aligning to TRBD1. V lost 6 bases to trimming and J lost 7 bases; unmatched junction nucleotides: 10. Germline CDR1 is SNHLY and CDR2 is FYNNEI. This CDR3 is 15 amino acids long. The CDR3 sequence: CASRTGTGSWNEQFF. The CDR3 DNA follows: TGTGCCAGCAGGACCGGGACAGGGTCTTGGAATGAGCAGTTCTTC.

The rearrangement joins TRBV5-4 to TRBJ1-2; TRBD1 aligns across 7 bases. The V segment lost 0 bases and the J segment 2 bases; nucleotides outside the gene matches: 7. The CDR3 runs to 16 residues. Per the germline V gene, CDR1 is SGHNT and CDR2 is YYREEE (reference sequence). The CDR3 reads CASSLAPGQSNYGYTF. The CDR3 DNA sequence: TGTGCCAGCAGCTTGGCCCCGGGACAGTCAAACTATGGCTACACCTTC.

This rearrangement joins TRBV7-9 to TRBJ2-5; D is possibly TRBD1 (5 bases). This CDR3 has 15 residues. Trimming took off 2 bases at V and 2 bases at J, with 12 bases between the two ends. Germline-derived CDR1 and CDR2 are SEHNR and FQNEAQ (reference sequence). CDR3 in amino acids: CASSLLEQVQETQYF. CDR3 sequence (DNA): TGTGCCAGCAGCTTATTAGAACAGGTTCAAGAGACCCAGTACTTC.

V gene TRBV3-1 (or the pseudogene TRBV3-2) combines with J gene TRBJ2-1; TRBD2 aligns across 7 bases. This CDR3 has 13 residues. Germline lookup yields CDR1 LGHDT and CDR2 YNNKEL (reference sequence). Unmatched junction bases numbered 2, after V lost 5 bases and J lost 4 bases. The CDR3 loop reads CASSGLVYNEQFF. CDR3 DNA: TGTGCCAGCAGCGGACTAGTGTACAATGAGCAGTTCTTC.

This sequence joins TRBV5-1 and TRBJ1-4; D is possibly TRBD1 (6 bases). With 4 bases removed from V and 7 bases from J, the gap between germline ends came to 17 bases. The CDR3 has 15 amino acids. The germline CDR1 and CDR2 sequences are SGHRS and YFSETQ. The CDR3 spells CASSDTGSGGEKLFF. The CDR3 DNA follows: TGCGCCAGCAGCGACACAGGGTCGGGGGGTGAAAAACTGTTTTTT.

This chain connects TRBV7-6 to TRBJ2-1; TRBD1 agrees at 11 bases. Germline V gene lookup returns CDR1 SGHVS and CDR2 FNYEAQ. The V gene end was trimmed by 3 bases and the J gene end by 6 bases; junction bases not matched to a gene: 4. The CDR3 is 15 amino acids. The CDR3 nucleotides read TGTGCCAGCAGCTTCCCCGGGACAGGGGGCAATGAGCAGTTCTTC. It codes for CASSFPGTGGNEQFF.

The chain is built from TRBV5-6 and TRBJ2-5; 9 bases fit TRBD2. The CDR3 is 16 residues long. After removal of 4 bases from V and 2 bases from J, the junction contained 9 bases not matched to a gene. Germline CDR1 is SGHDT and CDR2 is YYEEEE. The CDR3 bases are TGTGCCAGCAGCAGGATAGCGGGAGTCTGGCAAGAGACCCAGTACTTC. This gives the protein CASSRIAGVWQETQYF.

The V call is TRBV7-2, the J call TRBJ2-3, with D maybe TRBD2 (6 bases). This CDR3 spans 14 amino acids. The V gene lost 5 bases and the J gene lost 9 bases, with 18 bases spanning the gap. CDR1 is SGHTA and CDR2 is FQGNSA in the germline V gene. The CDR3 here is CASSRSGVGLTQYF. The DNA of the CDR3 is TGTGCCAGCAGCCGCTCGGGGGTTGGGTTGACGCAGTATTTT.

The chain joins TRBV29-1 to TRBJ2-3, with 11 bases fitting TRBD2. CDR3 size: 13 residues. J gave up 4 bases and V 7 bases, and 4 bases lay outside the gene matches. The V gene's germline CDR1 is SQVTM and CDR2 ANQGSEA. The DNA of the CDR3 is TGCAGCGGACTAGCGGGACTCCCAGATACGCAGTATTTT. This encodes CSGLAGLPDTQYF.